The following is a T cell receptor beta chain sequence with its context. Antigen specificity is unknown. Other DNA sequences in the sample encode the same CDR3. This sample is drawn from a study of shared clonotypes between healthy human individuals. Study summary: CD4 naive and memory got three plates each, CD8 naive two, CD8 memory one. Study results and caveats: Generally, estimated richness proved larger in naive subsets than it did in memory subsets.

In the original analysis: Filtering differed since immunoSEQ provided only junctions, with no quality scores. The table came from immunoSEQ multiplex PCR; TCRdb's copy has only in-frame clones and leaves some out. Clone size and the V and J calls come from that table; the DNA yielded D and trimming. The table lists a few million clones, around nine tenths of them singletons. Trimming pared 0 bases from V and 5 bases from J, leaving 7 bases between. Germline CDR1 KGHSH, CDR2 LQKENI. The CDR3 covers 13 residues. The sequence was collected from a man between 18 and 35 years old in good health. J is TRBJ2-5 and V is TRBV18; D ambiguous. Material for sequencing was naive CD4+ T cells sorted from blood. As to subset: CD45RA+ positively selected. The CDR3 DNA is TGTGCCAGCTCACCACCGGTGGGTGAGACCCAGTACTTC. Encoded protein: CASSPPVGETQYF. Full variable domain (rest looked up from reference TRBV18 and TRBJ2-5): NAGVMQNPRHLVRRRGQEARLRCSPMKGHSHVYWYRQLPEEGLKFMVYLQKENIIDESGMPKERFSAEFPKEGPSILRIQQVVRGDSAAYFCASSPPVGETQYFGPGTRLLVL.